This T cell receptor (beta chain) was recorded in a study of cytomegalovirus exposure and HLA in healthy donors. General study points: The authors later found most CMV-associated TCR beta chains appeared HLA-restricted.

This CDR3 spans 15 amino acids. The ends were cut back, 5 bases at V and 4 bases at J, with 17 bases in the middle. Germline CDR1 SGHVS, CDR2 FQNEAQ. Use of 60 Vbeta and 13 Jbeta primers characterized the PCR. Only in-frame clones appear in the TCRdb table, and some are missing; sequencing was by immunoSEQ multiplex PCR. This table has 100,000 to 150,000 clones, just under 80% appearing once. A note on this clone: What it recognizes is unknown.

V usage is TRBV7-8 and J usage is TRBJ1-2; D is undetermined. This TCR was recovered from a woman between 35 and 50 years old in good health and CMV-seronegative. The sample consisted of PBMCs. The CDR3, as DNA: TGTGCCAGCAGCCCTAGCCGGCTCCCTGGCTATGGCTACACCTTC. Translating it yields CASSPSRLPGYGYTF.